One and the same sample provided the 17 T cell receptor beta chains below, sequenced in a study of regulatory T cells in long-lasting Graves disease. Specified time point: persistent/refractory GD, antithyroid drugs over 5 years with positive TRAb. Extracted RNA from PBMCs served as the source of the TCR library. Arm-PCR of CDR3 regions and iRepertoire HTBI primers were the basis on which TCR beta libraries were built. TCRdb reprocessed the multiplex PCR reads with MiXCR, giving one entry per CDR3 protein. The sample yields roughly 450,000 distinct CDR3 sequences, 20% to 25% seen once. The sample here was peripheral blood mononuclear cells (PBMCs), taken when the disease was refractory, from a patient treated with antithyroid drugs. Receptor source: a female donor with Graves disease.

This clonotype was detected a few times. The genes are TRBV28 and TRBJ1-1, with TRBD1 matching 8 bases. The CDR3 consists of 17 residues. The germline CDR1 and CDR2 sequences are MDHEN and SYDVKM. V shed 1 base and J 1 base; nucleotides not matched to a gene: 8. CDR3 amino acids: CASSLLLGDRGNTEAFF. CDR3 nucleotides: TGTGCCAGCAGTTTATTGTTGGGAGACAGGGGGAACACTGAAGCTTTCTTT.

The J gene is TRBJ2-5, the V gene TRBV6-2 or TRBV6-3; D possibly corresponds to TRBD2 (7 bases). V was cut by 4 bases and J by 1 base, with 22 bases left in between. The CDR3 length is 18 residues. Germline V gives CDR1 MNHEY, CDR2 SVGEGT. CDR3 amino acids: CASSLGSGGPSAQETQYF. The DNA for the CDR3 is TGTGCCAGCAGTTTGGGATCGGGGGGCCCTAGCGCCCAAGAGACCCAGTACTTC.

Points on this clonotype: A much larger clone sits a single nucleotide away, making a read error possible. The chain is built from TRBV28 and TRBJ2-2; D may match TRBD1 or TRBD2 (5 bases each). There are 13 residues in the CDR3. Germline V lookup: CDR1 MDHEN, CDR2 SYDVKM. CDR3 region: CASCLSGDPELFF. Written as DNA, the CDR3 is TGTGCCAGCTGTTTATCCGGGGACCCAGAGCTGTTTTTT.

As to this clonotype: The junction departs from the called germline gene at one end, perhaps through a read error. The chain is built from TRBV29-1 and TRBJ1-6, with a tentative D call TRBD1 (6 bases). This CDR3 has 13 residues. Germline CDR1 is SQVTM and CDR2 is ANQGSEA. The CDR3 loop is CSVEASDRGGTFF. CDR3 DNA sequence: TGCAGCGTTGAAGCTTCTGATCGAGGGGGAACTTTCTTT.

This clonotype was detected ten times or more. The chain carries TRBV12-3 or TRBV12-4 and TRBJ1-2; 9 nucleotides match TRBD1. With V trimmed by 4 bases and J by 6 bases, 9 bases remained unmatched. CDR3 length equals 15 residues. CDR3 protein: CASSSVTGGSDGYTF. The DNA of the CDR3 is TGTGCCAGCAGTTCCGTGACAGGGGGTTCGGATGGCTACACCTTC.

This clonotype came up many times. The rearrangement links TRBV12-3 or TRBV12-4 to TRBJ2-5; perhaps D is TRBD1 or TRBD2 (5 bases each). The CDR3 totals 14 residues. V lost 6 bases to trimming and J lost 0 bases, with 11 bases between them. CDR3 in amino acids: CASSSGRYQETQYF. As DNA, the CDR3 is TGTGCCAGCAGCTCGGGACGTTACCAAGAGACCCAGTACTTC.

This clonotype was seen repeatedly, ten times or more. The chain recombines TRBV12-3 or TRBV12-4 with TRBJ2-2, with TRBD2 matching over 7 bases. There are 15 residues in the CDR3. J lost 6 bases, V lost 5 bases, and 9 bases had no gene match. The CDR3 spells CASSLAGVQAGELFF. The CDR3 nucleotides read TGTGCCAGCAGTCTGGCGGGAGTGCAGGCCGGGGAGCTGTTTTTT.

The genes are TRBV30 and TRBJ2-5; no clear D gene. The V end lost 2 bases, the J end lost 2 bases, and 15 bases lay between the germline ends. This CDR3 spans 15 amino acids. The germline V gene has CDR1 GTSNPN and CDR2 SVGIG (reference sequence). CDR3 region: CAWSSLTREQETQYF. CDR3 coding DNA: TGTGCCTGGAGTTCTCTTACAAGGGAACAAGAGACCCAGTACTTC.

This clonotype has at least ten counts. This may be a read error: a much more frequent sequence differs by one nucleotide. The genes are TRBV7-9 and TRBJ2-7; D is undetermined. The CDR3 has 12 residues. Germline V gene sequence: CDR1 SEHNR, CDR2 FQNEAQ (reference sequence). V shed 1 base and J shed 4 bases, with 5 bases lying between them. CDR3 nucleotide sequence: TGTGCCAGCAGCTTAGTGGTGTACGAGCAGTACTTC. It codes for CASSLVVYEQYF.

In its sample, this clonotype was seen a few times. CDR3 sequence (DNA): TGTGCCAGCAGCTTGGGAGGGACTCAGAAGAAGACCCAGTACTTC. As protein: CASSLGGTQKKTQYF. The rearrangement links TRBV5-4 to TRBJ2-5; D possibly corresponds to TRBD2 (6 bases). Germline V gene data show CDR1 as SGHNT and CDR2 as YYREEE (reference sequence). With 0 bases removed from V and 6 bases from J, the gap between germline ends came to 15 bases. The CDR3 sequence is 15 residues long.

This clonotype was counted only a few times. The chain links TRBV24-1 to TRBJ1-2, with D tentatively TRBD1 (5 bases). Germline CDR1 is KGHDR and CDR2 is SFDVKD. The CDR3 covers 16 residues. V was clipped by 7 bases and J by 1 base, with 18 bases between them. The CDR3 nucleotides are TGTGCCACCAGCCCCGGGGCAGCCACTATTAACTATGGCTACACCTTC. Translation gives CATSPGAATINYGYTF.

This clonotype was picked up many times. The chain has TRBV6-1 and TRBJ2-7; 10 positions agree with TRBD1. V shed 6 bases and J 5 bases; nucleotides not matched to a gene: 7. The CDR3 extends over 14 amino acids. Germline V gives CDR1 MNHNS, CDR2 SASEGT. The chain's CDR3 is CASRPRDRGHEQYF. In DNA, the CDR3 is TGTGCCAGCAGACCCCGGGACAGGGGCCACGAGCAGTACTTC.

This clonotype was seen a handful of times. A junction end diverges from the germline sequence, so it may reflect a read error. J is TRBJ1-1 and V is TRBV25-1, with 7 bases aligning to TRBD1. Germline CDR1 reads MGHDK; CDR2 reads SYGVNS. The CDR3 contains 15 residues. The CDR3 is CASGESDRPNTEAFF. The CDR3 DNA is TGTGCCAGCGGTGAGTCGGACAGGCCGAACACTGAAGCTTTCTTT.

This clonotype was recorded at least ten times. The chain carries TRBV12-3 or TRBV12-4 and TRBJ1-5; D gene uncertain. CDR3 size: 15 residues. Trimming stripped 5 bases from V and 2 bases from J, with 13 bases between. The CDR3 here is CASSPGPGGNQPQHF. The CDR3 nucleotides read TGTGCCAGCAGTCCTGGTCCCGGCGGCAATCAGCCCCAGCATTTT.

In regard to this clonotype: One base away lies a much larger clone, so this may be a sequencing read error. The V and J genes are TRBV28 and TRBJ2-5; D is possibly TRBD2 (7 bases). This CDR3 is 13 amino acids long. V lost 8 bases and J 5 bases, leaving 15 bases between the germline ends. CDR1 is MDHEN, CDR2 SYDVKM, per germline. The CDR3 reads CASSDGGLETQYF. For the CDR3, the DNA is TGTGCCAGCTCCGACGGGGGGCTCGAGACCCAGTACTTC.

This clonotype was seen many times. This chain links TRBV6-1 with TRBJ2-7; D call uncertain. The CDR3 has 13 amino acids. From germline, CDR1 is MNHNS and CDR2 SASEGT. V lost 6 bases to trimming and J lost 4 bases, with 13 bases between them. The CDR3 bases are TGTGCCAGCAGCATTGGGAAAGGGTACGAGCAGTACTTC. It specifies CASSIGKGYEQYF.

The rearrangement links TRBV11-2 to TRBJ2-1, with TRBD1 identical over 7 bases. The germline gives CDR1 SGHAT, CDR2 FQNNGV. The ends lost 5 bases at V and 6 bases at J; junction bases unmatched: 10. The CDR3 is made up of 15 amino acids. The CDR3 coding sequence is TGTGCCAGCAGCCCCCGGGACAGTTTAGTCAATGAGCAGTTCTTC. It specifies CASSPRDSLVNEQFF.